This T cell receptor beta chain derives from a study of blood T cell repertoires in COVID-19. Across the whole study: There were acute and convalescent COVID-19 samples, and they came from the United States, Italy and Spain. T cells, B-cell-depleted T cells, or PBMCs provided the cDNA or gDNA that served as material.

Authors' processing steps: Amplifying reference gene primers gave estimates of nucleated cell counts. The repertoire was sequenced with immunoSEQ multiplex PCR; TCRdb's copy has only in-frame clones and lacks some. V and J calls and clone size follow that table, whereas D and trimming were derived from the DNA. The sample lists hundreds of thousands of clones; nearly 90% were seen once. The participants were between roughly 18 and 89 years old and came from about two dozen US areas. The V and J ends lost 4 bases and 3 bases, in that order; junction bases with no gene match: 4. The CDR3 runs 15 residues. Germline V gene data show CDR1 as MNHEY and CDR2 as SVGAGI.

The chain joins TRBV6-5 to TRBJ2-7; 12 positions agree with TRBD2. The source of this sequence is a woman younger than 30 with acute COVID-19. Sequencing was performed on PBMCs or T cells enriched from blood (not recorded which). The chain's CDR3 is CASSWGLAGYYEQYF. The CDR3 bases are TGTGCCAGCAGTTGGGGACTAGCGGGCTACTACGAGCAGTACTTC.